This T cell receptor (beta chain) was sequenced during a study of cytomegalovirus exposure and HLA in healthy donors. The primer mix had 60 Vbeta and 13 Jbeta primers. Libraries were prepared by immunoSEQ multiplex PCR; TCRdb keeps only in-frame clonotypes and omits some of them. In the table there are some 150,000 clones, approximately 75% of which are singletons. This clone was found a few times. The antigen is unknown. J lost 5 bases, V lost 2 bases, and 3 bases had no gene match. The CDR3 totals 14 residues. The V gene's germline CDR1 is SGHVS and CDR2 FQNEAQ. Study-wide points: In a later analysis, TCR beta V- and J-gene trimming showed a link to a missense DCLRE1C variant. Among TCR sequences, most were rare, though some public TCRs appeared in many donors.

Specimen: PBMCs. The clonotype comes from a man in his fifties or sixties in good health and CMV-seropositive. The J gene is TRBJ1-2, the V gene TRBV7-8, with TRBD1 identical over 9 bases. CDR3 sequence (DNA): TGTGCCAGCAGCTTAACGGGACAGGGTTATGGCTACACCTTC. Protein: CASSLTGQGYGYTF. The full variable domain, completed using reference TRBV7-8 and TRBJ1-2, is GAGVSQSPRYKVAKRGQDVALRCDPISGHVSLFWYQQALGQGPEFLTYFQNEAQLDKSGLPSDRFFAERPEGSVSTLKIQRTQQEDSAVYLCASSLTGQGYGYTFGSGTRLTVV.